These T cell receptor beta chains were read from a single sample in a study of human T cells and chemical hapten exposure. TCRdb analysed the RACE reads with MiXCR anew, one entry per CDR3 protein. The data contain approximately 260,000 distinct CDR3 sequences, roughly 7.7% of them singletons. This material consisted of whole blood, taken in connection with sensitization to the hapten diphenylcyclopropenone (DPC). The receptors shown here come from a man aged 18 to 35 with alopecia areata. Some clones in this sample may be carry-over from other donors' samples. CDR3s leave out the opening cysteine and the closing phenylalanine or tryptophan.

j_call: TRBJ1-1; v_call: TRBV6-5; cdr3_aa: ASSRPGQGMNTEAF
j_call: TRBJ2-1; v_call: TRBV6-6; cdr3_aa: ASSYTLAGLYNEQF
j_call: TRBJ1-6; v_call: TRBV6-2/TRBV6-3; cdr3_aa: ASSSGYSPLH
j_call: TRBJ1-5; v_call: TRBV6-5; cdr3_aa: ASSTGSSNQPQH
j_call: TRBJ1-1; v_call: TRBV9; cdr3_aa: ASSGDRDTEAF
j_call: TRBJ1-3; v_call: TRBV7-2; cdr3_aa: ASSLVTGGKGNTIY
j_call: TRBJ1-1; v_call: TRBV3-1; cdr3_aa: ASSQGQNTEAF
j_call: TRBJ1-1; v_call: TRBV6-2/TRBV6-3; cdr3_aa: ASSSGDTEAF
j_call: TRBJ2-6; v_call: TRBV29-1; cdr3_aa: SVVGRSRSGANVLT
j_call: TRBJ1-4; v_call: TRBV20-1; cdr3_aa: SALRGRFNGKLF
j_call: TRBJ2-1; v_call: TRBV7-2; cdr3_aa: ASSQTYYNEQF
j_call: TRBJ1-4; v_call: TRBV20-1; cdr3_aa: SARGRRGTNEKLF
j_call: TRBJ1-4; v_call: TRBV29-1; cdr3_aa: SVYKGGTNEKLF
j_call: TRBJ1-5; v_call: TRBV12-3/TRBV12-4; cdr3_aa: ASRRDRNQPQH
j_call: TRBJ1-5; v_call: TRBV27; cdr3_aa: ASSMFGQLNQPQH
j_call: TRBJ1-2; v_call: TRBV9; cdr3_aa: ASSVDIAGTNYGYT